This T cell receptor beta chain was identified during a study of TIL therapy for anti-PD-1-resistant metastatic lung cancer (dated by TCRdb to the early 2020s). Notes on the research overall: Tumors were collected before any PD-1/PD-L1 blockade, after which patients were given nivolumab, and patients who progressed were given lymphodepletion, an infusion of expanded TIL and IL-2. Clonotypes were tracked across tumor, expanded TIL product and serial blood samples by T cell receptor beta sequencing of tumor and peripheral blood. The cohort was predominantly lung adenocarcinoma, with a handful of EGFR-mutant and two ALK-rearranged tumors, and half of patients were current or former smokers. Enrolled patients had a median age of about 53 years (range about 38-85) and a median tumor PD-L1 proportion score of around 6%. Across the cohort, whole-exome sequencing showed a median non-synonymous tumor mutation burden of around 1.4 mutations per megabase.

TCR beta CDR3 regions were amplified from genomic DNA with the immunoSEQ v3 hsTCRB kit using bias-controlled multiplex PCR. TCR libraries were sequenced on an Illumina NextSeq 500 to approximately 2 million read pairs for survey level or roughly 5-6.5 million for deep level. Under the source paper's analysis protocol: Clonality was reported by immunoSEQ Analyzer software, which also assigned V, D and J genes and filtered out non-productive sequences. To compare repertoires between infused TIL and blood, productive Simpson clonality was used along with the Morisita overlap index of productive TRB rearrangements. Absolute clonotype counts in blood were estimated as lymphocyte count times CD3+ fraction times the clone's productive frequency. The clones in this table, taken by TCRdb from immuneACCESS, are in-frame only. Not every clone is retained; where verified, under half of the shortfall comes from an unresolved V gene, and the cause of the rest is unknown. V, J and clone size are taken as reported in that table, and D and trimming were inferred from the DNA itself. The sample yields 36,000 or so clones; roughly 70% were counted once. In total, the top ten clones hold under 7.5% of the sample.

The CDR3 contains 14 residues, cysteine and phenylalanine counted. The read is trimmed to its CDR3 DNA, 42 bases read in frame from base 1. Cut back by 4 bases and 7 bases, the V and J ends lie 14 bases apart. Based on the germline V gene, the CDR1 and CDR2 sequences are SNHLY and FYNNEI. Findings and caveats that apply to the study as a whole: Because the cohort was highly selected, with more treatment-naive, never-smoker and oncogene-addicted patients than is typical, generalizability is limited. The baseline peripheral repertoire was partially replaced by infused TIL clonotypes, which then decayed over months, and persistence showed no apparent association with response. The study protocol defined all tumor marker inferences as exploratory.

There are a few counts of this clone. Its target antigen remains unknown. Base qualities are not recorded, but no much larger clone differs from it by a single base. The meaning of the sample's time point label: pre-treatment sample, taken before nivolumab and TIL therapy. Between October 2017 and 2020, a dual-center phase I trial enrolled adults who had stage 4 NSCLC. The samples were drawn from an open-label, single-arm phase I trial testing tumor-infiltrating lymphocyte therapy combined with nivolumab in advanced non-small cell lung cancer. Mononuclear cells from blood collected in EDTA tubes were isolated on a Ficoll gradient and snap-frozen as pellets, and DNA was then extracted using a Qiagen mini-prep kit.

The rearrangement joined TRBV2 to TRBJ1-5; TRBD1 is perhaps the D gene, given 6 matching bases. The sample consisted of blood, taken at baseline. The sequence came from a person between 30 and 80 years old with non-small cell lung cancer. The CDR3 sequence is CASSVTGREQPQHF. The DNA sequence is as follows: TGTGCCAGCAGTGTCACAGGGCGAGAGCAGCCCCAGCATTTT.